What follows is one TCR beta chain and its context. Its antigen is currently unknown. This specimen comes from a study of OX40 agonist ivuxolimab in advanced cancers. Study information: An agonistic human IgG2 monoclonal antibody against OX40 (CD134) was given. Those treated in dose escalation had hepatocellular carcinoma, melanoma, renal cell cancer or head and neck cancer. Of mixed ages from about 23 to 85 and averaging about 60 years, the group was approximately 80% male.

V was shortened by 3 bases and J by 1 base, with 7 bases between the two germline ends. CDR3 size: 13 residues. Germline V gene lookup returns CDR1 MGHRA and CDR2 YSYEKL. Produced via immunoSEQ multiplex PCR; TCRdb's table is partial and in-frame only. The table records some 35,000 clones, approximately 76% of them present only once. The study's findings and limits: Circulating CD4+ and CD8+ T cells showed clonal expansion by week 6 at 0.1 to 3.0 mg/kg.

The source of this sequence is an adult with an advanced solid tumor such as melanoma, head and neck, liver or kidney cancer. Sequences were derived from CD4+ or CD8+ T cells sorted from blood, sampled in a trial of the OX40 agonist ivuxolimab. This sequence joins TRBV4-1 and TRBJ2-7; D ambiguous. CDR3 sequence reads: CASSQPGSYEQYF. The DNA for the CDR3 is TGCGCCAGCAGCCAGCCCGGGTCCTACGAGCAGTACTTC.